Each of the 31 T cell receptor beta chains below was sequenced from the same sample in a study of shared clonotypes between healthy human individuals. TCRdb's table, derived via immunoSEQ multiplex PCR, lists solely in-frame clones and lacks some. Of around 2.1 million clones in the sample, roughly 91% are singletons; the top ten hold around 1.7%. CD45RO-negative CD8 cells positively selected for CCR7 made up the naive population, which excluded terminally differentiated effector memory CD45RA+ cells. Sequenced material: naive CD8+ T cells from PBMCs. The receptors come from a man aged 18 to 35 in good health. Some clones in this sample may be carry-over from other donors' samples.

CDR3: CASSSPRSHGGTYNEQFF. CDR3 DNA sequence: TGTGCCAGCAGTTCCCCCCGGTCCCATGGGGGCACCTACAATGAGCAGTTCTTC. V is TRBV28 and J is TRBJ2-1; possible D gene TRBD1, 6 bases. Trimming took 4 bases from V and 2 from J, leaving 21 bases between them. The CDR3 is 18 residues long. Looked up from germline, CDR1 is MDHEN and CDR2 is SYDVKM. The full variable domain, completed using reference TRBV28 and TRBJ2-1, is DVKVTQSSRYLVKRTGEKVFLECVQDMDHENMFWYRQDPGLGLRLIYFSYDVKMKEKGDIPEGYSVSREKKERFSLILESASTNQTSMYLCASSSPRSHGGTYNEQFFGPGTRLTVL.

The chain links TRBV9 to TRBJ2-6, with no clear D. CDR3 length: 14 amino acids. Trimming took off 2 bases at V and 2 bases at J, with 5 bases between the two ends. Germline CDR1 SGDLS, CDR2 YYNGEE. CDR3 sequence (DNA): TGTGCCAGCAGCGTCCCAGCTGGGGCCAACGTCCTGACTTTC. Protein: CASSVPAGANVLTF.

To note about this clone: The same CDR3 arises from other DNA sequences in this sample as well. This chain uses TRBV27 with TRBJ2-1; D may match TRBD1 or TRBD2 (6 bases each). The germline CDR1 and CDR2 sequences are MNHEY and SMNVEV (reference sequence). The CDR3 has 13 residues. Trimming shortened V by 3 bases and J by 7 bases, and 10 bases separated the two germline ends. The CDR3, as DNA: TGTGCCAGCAGTTTTGGGGGGCCAAATGAGCAGTTCTTC. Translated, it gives CASSFGGPNEQFF.

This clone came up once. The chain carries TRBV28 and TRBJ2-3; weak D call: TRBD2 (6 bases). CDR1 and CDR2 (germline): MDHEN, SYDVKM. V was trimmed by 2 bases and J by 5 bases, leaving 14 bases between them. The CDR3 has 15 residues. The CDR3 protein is CASSLGREREDTQYF. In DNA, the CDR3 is TGTGCCAGCAGTTTAGGCCGGGAGAGGGAAGATACGCAGTATTTT.

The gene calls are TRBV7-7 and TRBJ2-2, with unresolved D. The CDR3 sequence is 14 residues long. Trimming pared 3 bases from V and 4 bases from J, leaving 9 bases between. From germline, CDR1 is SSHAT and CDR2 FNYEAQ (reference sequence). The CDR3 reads CASSFKMSTGELFF. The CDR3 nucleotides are TGTGCCAGCAGCTTTAAAATGAGCACCGGGGAGCTGTTTTTT.

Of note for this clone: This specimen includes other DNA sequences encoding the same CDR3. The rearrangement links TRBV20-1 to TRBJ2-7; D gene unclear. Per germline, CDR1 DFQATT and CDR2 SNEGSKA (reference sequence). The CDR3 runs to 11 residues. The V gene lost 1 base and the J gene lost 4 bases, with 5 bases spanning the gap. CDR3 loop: CSARVIYEQYF. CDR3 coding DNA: TGCAGTGCTAGAGTAATTTACGAGCAGTACTTC.

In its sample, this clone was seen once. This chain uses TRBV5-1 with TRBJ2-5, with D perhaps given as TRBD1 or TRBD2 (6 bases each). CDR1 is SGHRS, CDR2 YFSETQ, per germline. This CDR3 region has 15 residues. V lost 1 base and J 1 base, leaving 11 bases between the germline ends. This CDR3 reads CASSLSKGGQETQYF. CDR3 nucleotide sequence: TGCGCCAGCAGCTTGTCTAAGGGGGGCCAAGAGACCCAGTACTTC.

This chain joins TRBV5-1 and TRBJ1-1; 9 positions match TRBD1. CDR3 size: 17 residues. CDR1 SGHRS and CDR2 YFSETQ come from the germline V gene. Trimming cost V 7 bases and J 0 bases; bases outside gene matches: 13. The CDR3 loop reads CASSGDREIFLNTEAFF. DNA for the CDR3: TGCGCCAGCTCAGGGGACAGGGAGATCTTCTTGAACACTGAAGCTTTCTTT.

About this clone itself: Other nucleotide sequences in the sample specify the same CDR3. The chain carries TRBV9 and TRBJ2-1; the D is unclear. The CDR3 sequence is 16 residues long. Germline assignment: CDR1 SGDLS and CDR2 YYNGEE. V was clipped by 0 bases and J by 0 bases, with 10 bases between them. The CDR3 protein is CASSVGGGSSYNEQFF. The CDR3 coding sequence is TGTGCCAGCAGCGTAGGTGGTGGTTCCTCCTACAATGAGCAGTTCTTC.

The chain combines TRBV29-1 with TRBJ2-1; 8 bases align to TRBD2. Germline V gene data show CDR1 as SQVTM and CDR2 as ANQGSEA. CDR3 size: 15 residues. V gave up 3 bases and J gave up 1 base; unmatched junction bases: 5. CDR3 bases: TGCAGCGTTGACTCAGCGGGAGTTTCCTACAATGAGCAGTTCTTC. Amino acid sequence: CSVDSAGVSYNEQFF.

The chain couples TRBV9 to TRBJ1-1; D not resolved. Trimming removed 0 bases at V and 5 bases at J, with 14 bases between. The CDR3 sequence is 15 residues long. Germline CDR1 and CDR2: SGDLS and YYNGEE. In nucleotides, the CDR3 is TGTGCCAGCAGCGTAGGTTCCAGAGGGTGGACTGAAGCTTTCTTT. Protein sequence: CASSVGSRGWTEAFF.

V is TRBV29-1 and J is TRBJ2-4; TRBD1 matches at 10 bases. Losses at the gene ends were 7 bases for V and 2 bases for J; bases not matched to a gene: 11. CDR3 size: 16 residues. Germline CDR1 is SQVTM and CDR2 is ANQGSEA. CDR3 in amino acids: CSAETGGSRTKNIQYF. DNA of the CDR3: TGCAGCGCCGAGACAGGGGGCTCTAGGACCAAAAACATTCAGTACTTC. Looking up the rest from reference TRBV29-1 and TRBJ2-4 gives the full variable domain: SAVISQKPSRDICQRGTSLTIQCQVDSQVTMMFWYRQQPGQSLTLIATANQGSEATYESGFVIDKFPISRPNLTFSTLTVSNMSPEDSSIYLCSAETGGSRTKNIQYFGAGTRLSVL.

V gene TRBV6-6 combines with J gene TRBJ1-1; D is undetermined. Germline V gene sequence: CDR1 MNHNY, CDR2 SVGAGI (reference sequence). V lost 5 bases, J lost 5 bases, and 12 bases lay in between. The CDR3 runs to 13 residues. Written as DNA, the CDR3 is TGTGCCAGCAGTCCGATGGGAGGGACTGAAGCTTTCTTT. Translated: CASSPMGGTEAFF.

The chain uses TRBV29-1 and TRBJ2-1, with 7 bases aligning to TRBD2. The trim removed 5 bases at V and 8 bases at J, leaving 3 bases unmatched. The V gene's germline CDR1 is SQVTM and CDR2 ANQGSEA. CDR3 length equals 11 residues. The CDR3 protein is CSVREGYEQFF. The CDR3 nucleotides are TGCAGCGTTAGGGAGGGCTATGAGCAGTTCTTC.

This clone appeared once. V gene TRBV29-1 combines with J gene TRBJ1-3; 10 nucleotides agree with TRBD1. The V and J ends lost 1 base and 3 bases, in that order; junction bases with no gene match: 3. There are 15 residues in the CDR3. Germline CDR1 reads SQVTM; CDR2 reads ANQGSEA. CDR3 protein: CSVEGQGALGNTIYF. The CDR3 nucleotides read TGCAGCGTTGAAGGACAGGGGGCGCTTGGAAACACCATATATTTT.

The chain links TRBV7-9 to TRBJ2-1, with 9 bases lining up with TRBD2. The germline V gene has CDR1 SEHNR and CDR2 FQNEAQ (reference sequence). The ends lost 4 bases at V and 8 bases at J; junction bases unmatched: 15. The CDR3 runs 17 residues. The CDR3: CASSSASGRLGRDEQFF. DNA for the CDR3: TGTGCCAGCAGCTCGGCGAGCGGGAGGTTAGGCAGGGATGAGCAGTTCTTC.

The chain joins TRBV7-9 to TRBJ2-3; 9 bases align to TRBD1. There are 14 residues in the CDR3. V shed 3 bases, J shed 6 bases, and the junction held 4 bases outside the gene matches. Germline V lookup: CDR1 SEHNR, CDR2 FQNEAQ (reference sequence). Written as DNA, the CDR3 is TGTGCCAGCAGCTTGGACAGGGGTGATGATACGCAGTATTTT. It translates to CASSLDRGDDTQYF.

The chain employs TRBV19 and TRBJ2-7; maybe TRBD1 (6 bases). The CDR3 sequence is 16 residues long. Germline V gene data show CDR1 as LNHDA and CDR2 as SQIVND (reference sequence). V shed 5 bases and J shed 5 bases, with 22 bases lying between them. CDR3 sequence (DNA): TGTGCCAGTAGTCCTTTTGACAGGAGGATATACAACGAGCAGTACTTC. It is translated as CASSPFDRRIYNEQYF.

In DNA form, the CDR3 reads TGTGCCAGCAGTACTGGAGGAGGTTGGAGTACGCAGTATTTT. Its protein product is CASSTGGGWSTQYF. J is TRBJ2-3 and V is TRBV27; D might be TRBD2 (5 bases). The CDR3 length is 14 residues. The germline CDR1 and CDR2 sequences are MNHEY and SMNVEV (reference sequence). The V gene lost 5 bases and the J gene lost 8 bases, with 17 bases spanning the gap.

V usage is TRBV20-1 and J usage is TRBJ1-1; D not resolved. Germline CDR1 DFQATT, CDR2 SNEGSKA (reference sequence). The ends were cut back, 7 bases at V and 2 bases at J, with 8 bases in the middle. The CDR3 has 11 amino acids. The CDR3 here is CSVNANTEAFF. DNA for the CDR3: TGCAGTGTAAACGCCAACACTGAAGCTTTCTTT.

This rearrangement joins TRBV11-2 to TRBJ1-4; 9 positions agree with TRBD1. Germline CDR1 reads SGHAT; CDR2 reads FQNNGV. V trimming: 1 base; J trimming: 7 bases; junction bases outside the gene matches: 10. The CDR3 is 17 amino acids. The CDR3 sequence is CASSLARGQGFSEKLFF. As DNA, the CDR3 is TGTGCCAGCAGCTTAGCCAGGGGACAGGGTTTTAGTGAAAAACTGTTTTTT.

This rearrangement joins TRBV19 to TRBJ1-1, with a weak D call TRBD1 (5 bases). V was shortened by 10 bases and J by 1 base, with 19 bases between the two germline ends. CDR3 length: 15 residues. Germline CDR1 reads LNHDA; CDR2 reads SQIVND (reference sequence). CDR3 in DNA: TGTGCCACCTTTCGGATGACAGAGGGGAACACTGAAGCTTTCTTT. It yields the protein CATFRMTEGNTEAFF.

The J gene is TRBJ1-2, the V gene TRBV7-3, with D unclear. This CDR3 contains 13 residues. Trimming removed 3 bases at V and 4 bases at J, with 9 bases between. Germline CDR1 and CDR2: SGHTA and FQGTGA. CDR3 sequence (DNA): TGTGCCAGCAGCTTTTTCCGCCCCTATGGCTACACCTTC. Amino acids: CASSFFRPYGYTF. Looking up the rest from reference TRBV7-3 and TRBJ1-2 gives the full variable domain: GAGVSQTPSNKVTEKGKYVELRCDPISGHTALYWYRQSLGQGPEFLIYFQGTGAADDSGLPNDRFFAVRPEGSVSTLKIQRTERGDSAVYLCASSFFRPYGYTFGSGTRLTVV.

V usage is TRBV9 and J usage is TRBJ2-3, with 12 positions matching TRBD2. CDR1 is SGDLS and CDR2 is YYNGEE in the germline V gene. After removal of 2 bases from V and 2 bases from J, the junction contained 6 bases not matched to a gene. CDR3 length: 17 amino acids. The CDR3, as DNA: TGTGCCAGCAGCGTTCGGACTAGCGGGGAGAACACAGATACGCAGTATTTT. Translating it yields CASSVRTSGENTDTQYF.

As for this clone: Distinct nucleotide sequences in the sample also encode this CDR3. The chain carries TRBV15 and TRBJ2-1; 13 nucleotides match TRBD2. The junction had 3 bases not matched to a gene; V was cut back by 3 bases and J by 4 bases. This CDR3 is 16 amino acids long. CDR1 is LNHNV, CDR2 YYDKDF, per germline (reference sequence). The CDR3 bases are TGTGCCACCAGCAGGGGGACTAGCGGGATTTACAATGAGCAGTTCTTC. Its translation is CATSRGTSGIYNEQFF.

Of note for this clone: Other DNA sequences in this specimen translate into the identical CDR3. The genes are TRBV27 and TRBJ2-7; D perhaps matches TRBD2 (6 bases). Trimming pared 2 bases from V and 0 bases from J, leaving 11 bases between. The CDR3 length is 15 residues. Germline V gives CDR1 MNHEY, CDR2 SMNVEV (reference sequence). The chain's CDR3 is CASSLRGTLSYEQYF. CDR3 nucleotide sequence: TGTGCCAGCAGTTTACGGGGGACCCTCTCCTACGAGCAGTACTTC.

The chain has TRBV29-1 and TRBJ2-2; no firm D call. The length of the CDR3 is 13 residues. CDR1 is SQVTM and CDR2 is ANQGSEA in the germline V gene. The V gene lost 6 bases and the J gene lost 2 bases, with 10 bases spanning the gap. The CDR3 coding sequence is TGCAGCGTACTCCTCGGAAACACCGGGGAGCTGTTTTTT. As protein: CSVLLGNTGELFF.

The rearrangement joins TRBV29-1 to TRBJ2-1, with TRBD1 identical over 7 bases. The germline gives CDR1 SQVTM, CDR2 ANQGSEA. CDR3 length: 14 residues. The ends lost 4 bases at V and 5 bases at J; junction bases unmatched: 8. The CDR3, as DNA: TGCAGCGTTGTAGAGGGGGCCGTGAACAATGAGCAGTTCTTC. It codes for CSVVEGAVNNEQFF.

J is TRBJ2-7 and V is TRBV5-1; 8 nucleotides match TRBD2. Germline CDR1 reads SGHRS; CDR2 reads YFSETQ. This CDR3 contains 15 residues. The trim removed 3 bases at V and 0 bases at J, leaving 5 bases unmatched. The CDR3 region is CASSSLAGLSYEQYF. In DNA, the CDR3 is TGCGCCAGCAGCTCCTTAGCGGGACTCTCCTACGAGCAGTACTTC.

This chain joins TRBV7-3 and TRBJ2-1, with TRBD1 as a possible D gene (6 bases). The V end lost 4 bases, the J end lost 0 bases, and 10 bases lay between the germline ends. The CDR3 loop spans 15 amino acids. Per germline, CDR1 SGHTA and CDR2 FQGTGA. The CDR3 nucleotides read TGTGCCAGCAGCTCCGGACAGAGCTCCTACAATGAGCAGTTCTTC. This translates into CASSSGQSSYNEQFF.

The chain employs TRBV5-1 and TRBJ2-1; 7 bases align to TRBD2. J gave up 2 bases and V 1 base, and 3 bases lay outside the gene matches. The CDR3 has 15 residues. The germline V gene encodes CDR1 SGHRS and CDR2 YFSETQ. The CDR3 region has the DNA TGCGCCAGCAGCTTGCTCGGGACTACCTACAATGAGCAGTTCTTC. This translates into CASSLLGTTYNEQFF.